This passage covers 20 T cell receptor beta chains from one sample sequenced in a study of control samples from healthy donors and cancer patients. The data were produced by immunoSEQ multiplex PCR, yet TCRdb's version contains in-frame clones alone and is incomplete. The profile shows 350,000 to 450,000 clones, around 90% of them singletons. The source material was PBMCs. The receptor source for this set is a man aged 40-49 years with head and neck cancer.

The CDR3: CSVDPGQSSGANVLTF. In DNA, the CDR3 is TGCAGCGTTGATCCCGGACAAAGCTCTGGGGCCAACGTCCTGACTTTC. The chain uses TRBV29-1 and TRBJ2-6, with D possibly matching TRBD1 (5 bases). Germline lookup yields CDR1 SQVTM and CDR2 ANQGSEA. V was cut by 3 bases and J by 0 bases, with 12 bases left in between. The CDR3 loop spans 16 amino acids.

The gene calls are TRBV19 and TRBJ2-7; TRBD1 aligns across 8 bases. Per the germline V gene, CDR1 is LNHDA and CDR2 is SQIVND (reference sequence). J was trimmed by 6 bases and V by 7 bases; bases with no gene match: 11. The CDR3 is made up of 14 amino acids. CDR3 sequence reads: CASKFSQGAIEQYF. The CDR3 bases are TGTGCCAGTAAATTTAGCCAGGGGGCGATCGAGCAGTACTTC. Filled out from reference TRBV19 and TRBJ2-7, the complete variable domain reads DGGITQSPKYLFRKEGQNVTLSCEQNLNHDAMYWYRQDPGQGLRLIYYSQIVNDFQKGDIAEGYSVSREKKESFPLTVTSAQKNPTAFYLCASKFSQGAIEQYFGPGTRLTVT.

This rearrangement joins TRBV9 to TRBJ2-2; 8 bases are shared with TRBD2. Losses at the gene ends were 3 bases for V and 2 bases for J; bases not matched to a gene: 6. The germline V gene has CDR1 SGDLS and CDR2 YYNGEE. CDR3 length: 16 amino acids. The CDR3 DNA reads as TGTGCCAGCAGCGCCTTAGCGGGACATAACACCGGGGAGCTGTTTTTT. Translated, it gives CASSALAGHNTGELFF.

This clone was counted a few times. Distinct nucleotide sequences in the sample also encode this CDR3. The chain recombines TRBV28 with TRBJ2-2; 7 bases line up with TRBD1. The junction had 1 base not matched to a gene; V was cut back by 3 bases and J by 0 bases. Germline V CDR1 and CDR2: MDHEN, SYDVKM. The CDR3 loop spans 15 amino acids. CDR3 coding DNA: TGTGCCAGCAGTTTCGGGACAGCGAACACCGGGGAGCTGTTTTTT. Protein: CASSFGTANTGELFF.

V gene TRBV7-9 combines with J gene TRBJ2-7, with 12 bases matching TRBD1. This CDR3 has 12 residues. V lost 5 bases and J lost 13; bases outside the gene matches: 6. Germline-derived CDR1 and CDR2 are SEHNR and FQNEAQ (reference sequence). CDR3 residues: CASSLGQGADYF. The CDR3 DNA is TGTGCCAGCAGCCTGGGACAGGGGGCCGACTACTTC.

This clone has just one count. The gene calls are TRBV5-1 and TRBJ2-2; no clear D. V was trimmed by 2 bases and J by 0 bases, leaving 11 bases between them. The CDR3 covers 16 residues. Germline CDR1 is SGHRS and CDR2 is YFSETQ. The CDR3 protein is CASSFLGGPNTGELFF. CDR3 in DNA: TGCGCCAGCAGCTTTCTCGGCGGACCGAACACCGGGGAGCTGTTTTTT.

V is TRBV5-4 and J is TRBJ1-1; D is unresolved. Between the trimmed V and J ends, which lost 3 bases and 6 bases, there was a span of 12 bases. This CDR3 is 13 amino acids long. Looked up from germline, CDR1 is SGHNT and CDR2 is YYREEE (reference sequence). CDR3 bases: TGTGCCAGCAGCTCCCAGAGGTTCGCTGAAGCTTTCTTT. It yields the protein CASSSQRFAEAFF.

This chain connects TRBV7-9 to TRBJ1-1, with D perhaps TRBD1 (5 bases). Trimming stripped 8 bases from V and 8 bases from J, with 12 bases between. The CDR3 sequence is 11 residues long. Germline V CDR1 and CDR2: SEHNR, FQNEAQ (reference sequence). The CDR3 reads CASASYREAFF. CDR3 nucleotides: TGTGCCAGCGCGAGCTACAGGGAAGCTTTCTTT.

The rearrangement joins TRBV7-2 to TRBJ2-3, with TRBD2 identical over 9 bases. This CDR3 region has 16 residues. The V gene's germline CDR1 is SGHTA and CDR2 FQGNSA. V shed 7 bases, J shed 2 bases, and the junction held 10 bases outside the gene matches. The CDR3 coding sequence is TGTGCCAGCACCCCCCTAGGCGGGGGGGCCACAGATACGCAGTATTTT. Its translation: CASTPLGGGATDTQYF.

The rearrangement joins TRBV13 to TRBJ2-3; D tentatively reads TRBD1 or TRBD2 (5 bases each). This CDR3 is built from 15 residues. Germline V gives CDR1 PRHDT, CDR2 FYEKMQ (reference sequence). Trimming left V 7 bases short and J 8 bases short, with 22 bases between. The CDR3 here is CASTRDGAGEGTQYF. In nucleotides, the CDR3 is TGTGCCAGCACCCGAGACGGGGCGGGCGAGGGTACGCAGTATTTT.

The V call is TRBV30, the J call TRBJ2-7; TRBD1 matches at 7 bases. CDR1 is GTSNPN, CDR2 SVGIG, per germline (reference sequence). The CDR3 is 14 residues long. Trimming took 1 base from V and 4 from J; bases not matched to a gene: 7. CDR3 in amino acids: CAWSETGWGYEQYF. CDR3 DNA: TGTGCCTGGAGTGAGACAGGGTGGGGATACGAGCAGTACTTC.

The V gene is TRBV7-9, the J gene TRBJ2-3; possible D gene TRBD2, 7 bases. The germline CDR1 and CDR2 sequences are SEHNR and FQNEAQ (reference sequence). Trimming took off 0 bases at V and 3 bases at J, with 10 bases between the two ends. CDR3 length: 15 residues. In DNA, the CDR3 is TGTGCCAGCAGCTTAGCGGGGGGGCCGACAGATACGCAGTATTTT. This sequence encodes CASSLAGGPTDTQYF.

CDR3 amino acids: CAVGAGNRDEQYF. The DNA for the CDR3 is TGTGCCGTCGGGGCGGGGAACCGCGACGAGCAGTACTTC. The chain couples TRBV28 to TRBJ2-7; D is perhaps TRBD2 (6 bases). This CDR3 has 13 amino acids. Trimming cost V 11 bases and J 5 bases, with 19 bases left between them. Germline CDR1 reads MDHEN; CDR2 reads SYDVKM.

The rearrangement joins TRBV19 to TRBJ1-1, with D possibly TRBD1 on 6 matching bases. In germline, CDR1 is LNHDA, CDR2 SQIVND (reference sequence). The V and J ends lost 7 bases and 2 bases respectively, with 17 bases between them. The CDR3 totals 15 residues. Written as DNA, the CDR3 is TGTGCCAGTAACGGCGGGGGCGCGCGTAACACTGAAGCTTTCTTT. It codes for CASNGGGARNTEAFF.

V gene TRBV7-3 combines with J gene TRBJ2-7; 10 nucleotides align to TRBD1. Losses at the gene ends were 5 bases for V and 3 bases for J; bases not matched to a gene: 7. This CDR3 has 15 amino acids. Germline V gives CDR1 SGHTA, CDR2 FQGTGA. CDR3 DNA: TGTGCCAGCAGCGATCCCGGGACAGGGGACTACGAGCAGTACTTC. It yields the protein CASSDPGTGDYEQYF. The full variable domain, in which reference TRBV7-3 and TRBJ2-7 provide the parts outside the CDR3, is GAGVSQTPSNKVTEKGKYVELRCDPISGHTALYWYRQSLGQGPEFLIYFQGTGAADDSGLPNDRFFAVRPEGSVSTLKIQRTERGDSAVYLCASSDPGTGDYEQYFGPGTRLTVT.

This clone was seen only a few times. The rearrangement links TRBV27 to TRBJ1-5; D unresolved. CDR3 size: 14 residues. From germline, CDR1 is MNHEY and CDR2 SMNVEV (reference sequence). Deletions cut 0 bases from V and 7 bases from J, with 10 bases between. The CDR3 DNA is TGTGCCAGCAGTTTATCATTGGGGAGCCAGCCCCAGCATTTT. The encoded protein is CASSLSLGSQPQHF.

The J gene is TRBJ1-6, the V gene TRBV14, with D maybe TRBD1 (5 bases). Germline values: CDR1 SGHDN, CDR2 FVKESK. This CDR3 spans 17 amino acids. V lost 1 base, J lost 0 bases, and 10 bases lay in between. CDR3 nucleotide sequence: TGTGCCAGCAGCCAAGGACAGACCGTCTCCTATAATTCACCCCTCCACTTT. Encoded protein: CASSQGQTVSYNSPLHF.

The V call is TRBV30, the J call TRBJ1-1; D not certain. CDR1 and CDR2 from the germline V gene are GTSNPN and SVGIG (reference sequence). The CDR3 consists of 14 residues. Trimming shortened V by 2 bases and J by 3 bases, and 13 bases separated the two germline ends. In DNA form, the CDR3 reads TGTGCCTGGAGTACCAGTGGGTCGGACACTGAAGCTTTCTTT. This codes for CAWSTSGSDTEAFF.

This sequence joins TRBV7-3 and TRBJ2-3, with TRBD2 matching over 9 bases. V dropped 2 bases and J dropped 2; count of bases not matched to a gene: 2. CDR1 is SGHTA, CDR2 FQGTGA, per germline. The CDR3 spans 15 residues. This CDR3 is CASSLSSGATDTQYF. Here the CDR3 DNA reads TGTGCCAGCAGCTTATCTAGCGGGGCCACAGATACGCAGTATTTT.

J is TRBJ1-5 and V is TRBV7-9; 9 bases align to TRBD1. The CDR3 has 15 residues. Germline-derived CDR1 and CDR2 are SEHNR and FQNEAQ (reference sequence). The V segment lost 1 base and the J segment 6 bases; nucleotides outside the gene matches: 4. The CDR3: CASSLETGGSQPQHF. In nucleotides, the CDR3 is TGTGCCAGCAGCTTAGAGACAGGGGGAAGTCAGCCCCAGCATTTT.